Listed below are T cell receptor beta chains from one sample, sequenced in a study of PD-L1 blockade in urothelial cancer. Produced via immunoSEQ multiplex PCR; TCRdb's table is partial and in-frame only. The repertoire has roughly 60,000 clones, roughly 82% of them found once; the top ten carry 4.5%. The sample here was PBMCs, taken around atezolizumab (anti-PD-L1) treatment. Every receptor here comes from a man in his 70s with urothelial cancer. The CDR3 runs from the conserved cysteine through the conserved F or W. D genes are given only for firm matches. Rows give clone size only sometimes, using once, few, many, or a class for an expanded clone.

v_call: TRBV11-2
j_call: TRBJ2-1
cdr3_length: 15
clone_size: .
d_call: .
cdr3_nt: TGTGCCAGCAGCTTAAGGGGGTACACTGGAGGTGAGCAGTTCTTC
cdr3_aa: CASSLRGYTGGEQFF

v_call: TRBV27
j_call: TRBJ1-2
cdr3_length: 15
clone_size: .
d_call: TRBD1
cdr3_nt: TGTGCCAGCAGTTTATTAGGACAGGGGGCCAAAGGCTACACCTTC
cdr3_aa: CASSLLGQGAKGYTF

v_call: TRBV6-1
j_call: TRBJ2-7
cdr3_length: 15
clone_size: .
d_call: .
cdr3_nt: TGTGCCAGCAGTGTGGAATGGGCAGGGCGTCACGAGCAGTACTTC
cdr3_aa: CASSVEWAGRHEQYF

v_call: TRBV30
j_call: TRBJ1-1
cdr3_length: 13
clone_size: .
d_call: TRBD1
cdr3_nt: TGTGCCTGGAGCGGGACAGGGAACACTGAAGCTTTCTTT
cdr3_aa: CAWSGTGNTEAFF

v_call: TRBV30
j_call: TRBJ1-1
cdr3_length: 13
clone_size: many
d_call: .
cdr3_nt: TGTGCCTGGAGTGCAACAGGGAACACTGAAGCTTTCTTT
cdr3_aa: CAWSATGNTEAFF

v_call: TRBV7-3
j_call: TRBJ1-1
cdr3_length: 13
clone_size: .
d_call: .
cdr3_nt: TGTGCCAGCAGCTTAAGTCCATCCACTGAAGCTTTCTTT
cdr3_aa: CASSLSPSTEAFF

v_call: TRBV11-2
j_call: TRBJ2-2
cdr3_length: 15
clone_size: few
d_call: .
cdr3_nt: TGTGCCAGCAGCTTAGTAGCGGTGAACACCGGGGAGCTGTTTTTT
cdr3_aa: CASSLVAVNTGELFF

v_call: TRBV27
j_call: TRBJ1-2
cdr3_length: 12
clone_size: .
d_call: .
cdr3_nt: TGTGCCCGGCGGGGGGCAGGCTATGGCTACACCTTC
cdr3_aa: CARRGAGYGYTF

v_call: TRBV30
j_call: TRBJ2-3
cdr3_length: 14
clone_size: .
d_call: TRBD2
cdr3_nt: TGTGCCTACCAAGGGACTAGCGGGTGGGATACGCAGTATTTT
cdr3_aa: CAYQGTSGWDTQYF

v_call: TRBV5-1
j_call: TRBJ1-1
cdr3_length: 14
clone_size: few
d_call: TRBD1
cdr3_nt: TGCGCCAGCAGCCCGCGACAGGGGCGGACTGAAGCTTTCTTT
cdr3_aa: CASSPRQGRTEAFF

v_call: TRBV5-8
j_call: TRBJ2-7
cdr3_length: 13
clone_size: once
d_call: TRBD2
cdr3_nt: TGTGCCAGCTTAATCGTGGGGGGGTCCGAGCAGTACTTC
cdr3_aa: CASLIVGGSEQYF

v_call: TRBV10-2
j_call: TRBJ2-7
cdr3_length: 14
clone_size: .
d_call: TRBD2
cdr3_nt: TGCGCCAGCAGAGGAGCGGGAGGATACTACGAGCAGTACTTC
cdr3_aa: CASRGAGGYYEQYF

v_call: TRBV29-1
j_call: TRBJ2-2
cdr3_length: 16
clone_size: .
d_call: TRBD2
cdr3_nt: TGCAGCGTCCTATCCAGGACTAGCGGGAGGGCCGGGGAGCTGTTTTTT
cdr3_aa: CSVLSRTSGRAGELFF

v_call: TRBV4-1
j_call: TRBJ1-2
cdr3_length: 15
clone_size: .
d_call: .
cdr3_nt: TGCGCCAGCAGCCAAGGCGGTTTGGAGTTGTGGGGCTACACCTTC
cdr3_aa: CASSQGGLELWGYTF

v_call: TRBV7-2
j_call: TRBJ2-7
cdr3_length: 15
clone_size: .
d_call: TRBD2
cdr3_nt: TGTGCCAGCAGCCAAAGACTAGCGGGAGCGGGCGAGCAGTACTTC
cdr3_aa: CASSQRLAGAGEQYF

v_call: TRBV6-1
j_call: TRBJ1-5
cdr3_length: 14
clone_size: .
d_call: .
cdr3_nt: TGTGCCAGCAGTGACAGGGGAAACAATCAGCCCCAGCATTTT
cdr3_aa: CASSDRGNNQPQHF

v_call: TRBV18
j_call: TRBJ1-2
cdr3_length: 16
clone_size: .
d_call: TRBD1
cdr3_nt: TGTGCCAGCTCACGAGCGACAGGGGCGGGCGACTATGGCTACACCTTC
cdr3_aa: CASSRATGAGDYGYTF

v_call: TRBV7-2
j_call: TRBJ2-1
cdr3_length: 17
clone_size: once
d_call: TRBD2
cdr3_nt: TGTGCCAGCAGCTTAATGCAGGCGGGAGGGGCCTACAATGAGCAGTTCTTC
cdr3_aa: CASSLMQAGGAYNEQFF

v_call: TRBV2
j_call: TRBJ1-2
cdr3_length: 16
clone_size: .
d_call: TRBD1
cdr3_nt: TGTGCCAACTCCCAAGGAACAGGGGGCAGTTTAGGCGGCTACACCTTC
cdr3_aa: CANSQGTGGSLGGYTF

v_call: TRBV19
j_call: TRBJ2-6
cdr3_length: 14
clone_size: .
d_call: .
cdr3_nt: TGTGCCAGTAGGAGTGGTGCCGGGGCCAACGTCCTGACTTTC
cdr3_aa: CASRSGAGANVLTF

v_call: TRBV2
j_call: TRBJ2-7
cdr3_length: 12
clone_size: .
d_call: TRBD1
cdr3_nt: TGTGCCGGCGGACAGGTCCTCTACGAGCAGTACTTC
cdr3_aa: CAGGQVLYEQYF

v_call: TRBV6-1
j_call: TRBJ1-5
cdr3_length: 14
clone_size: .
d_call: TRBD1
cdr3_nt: TGTGCCAGCAGCCTCGACAGGGGTCGTCAGCCCCAGCATTTT
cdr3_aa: CASSLDRGRQPQHF

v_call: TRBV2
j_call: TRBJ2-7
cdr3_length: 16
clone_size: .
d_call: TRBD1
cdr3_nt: TGTGCCAGCAGTGAATCCATACAGGGGGCTCGGTACGAGCAGTACTTC
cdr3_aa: CASSESIQGARYEQYF

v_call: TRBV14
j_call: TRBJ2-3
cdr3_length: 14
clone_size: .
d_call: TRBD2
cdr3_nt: TGTGCCAGCAGCCAGACTAGCCTGGACGATACGCAGTATTTT
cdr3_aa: CASSQTSLDDTQYF

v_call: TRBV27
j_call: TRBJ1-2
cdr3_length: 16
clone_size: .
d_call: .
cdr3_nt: TGTGCCAGCAGTTCAGCCGGGACACCAAGGTTATATGGCTACACCTTC
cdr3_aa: CASSSAGTPRLYGYTF

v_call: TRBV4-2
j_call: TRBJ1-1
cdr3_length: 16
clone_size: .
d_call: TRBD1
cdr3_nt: TGTGCCAGCAGCCAAGTTACCGCAGGGGGGAACACTGAAGCTTTCTTT
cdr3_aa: CASSQVTAGGNTEAFF

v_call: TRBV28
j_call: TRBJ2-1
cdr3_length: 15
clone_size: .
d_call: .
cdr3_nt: TGTGCCAGCAGCCCCCTCGGAGGGTCCTACAATGAGCAGTTCTTC
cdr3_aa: CASSPLGGSYNEQFF

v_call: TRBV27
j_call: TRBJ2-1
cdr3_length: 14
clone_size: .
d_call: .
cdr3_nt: TGTGCCACCACCCCTTCGGGCTCCTACAATGAGCAGTTCTTC
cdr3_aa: CATTPSGSYNEQFF

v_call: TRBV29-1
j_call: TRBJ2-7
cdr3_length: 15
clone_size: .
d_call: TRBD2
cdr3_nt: TGCAGCGTTCCGGGACTAGCGGGAGGTCCCTACGAGCAGTACTTC
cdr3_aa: CSVPGLAGGPYEQYF

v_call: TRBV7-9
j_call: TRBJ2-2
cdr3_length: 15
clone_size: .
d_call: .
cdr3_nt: TGTGCCAGCAGCTTGAGGGAGGCGAGCACCGGGGAGCTGTTTTTT
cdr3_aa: CASSLREASTGELFF

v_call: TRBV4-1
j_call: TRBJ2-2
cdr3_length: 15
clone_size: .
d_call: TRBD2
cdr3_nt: TGCGCCAGCAGCCCGGTCAAGCGGGAGAACGGGGAGCTGTTTTTT
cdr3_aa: CASSPVKRENGELFF

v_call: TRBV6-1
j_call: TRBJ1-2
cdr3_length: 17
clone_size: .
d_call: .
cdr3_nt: TGTGCCAGCAGTGACCCCGCTGGACGGGATTCAGCCTATGGCTACACCTTC
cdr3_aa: CASSDPAGRDSAYGYTF

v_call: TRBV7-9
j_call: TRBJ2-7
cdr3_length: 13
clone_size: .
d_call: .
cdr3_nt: TGTGCCAGCAGCTTAGCTCCAGCGGACGAGCAGTACTTC
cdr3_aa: CASSLAPADEQYF

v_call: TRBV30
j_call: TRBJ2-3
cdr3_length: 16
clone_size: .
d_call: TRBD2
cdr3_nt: TGTGCCTGGAGTGTACTGGGGGGGGAGAGAGGAGATACGCAGTATTTT
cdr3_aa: CAWSVLGGERGDTQYF

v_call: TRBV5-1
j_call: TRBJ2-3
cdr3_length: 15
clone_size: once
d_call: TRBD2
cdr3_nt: TGCGCCAGCAGCTTGTCTAGCGGGAGCACAGATACGCAGTATTTT
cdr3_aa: CASSLSSGSTDTQYF

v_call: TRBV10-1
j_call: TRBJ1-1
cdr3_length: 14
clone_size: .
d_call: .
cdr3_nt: TGCGCCAGCAGTTCGAGGGCCAGGGGAACTGAAGCTTTCTTT
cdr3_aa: CASSSRARGTEAFF

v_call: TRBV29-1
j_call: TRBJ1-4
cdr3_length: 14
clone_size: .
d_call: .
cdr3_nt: TGCAGCGTTGTAGAGGGCAGGGCTAATGAAAAACTGTTTTTT
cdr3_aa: CSVVEGRANEKLFF

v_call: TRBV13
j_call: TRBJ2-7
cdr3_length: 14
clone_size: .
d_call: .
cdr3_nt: TGTGCCAGCAGCTCCAGCCTACGGGGTTTCGAGCAGTACTTC
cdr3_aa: CASSSSLRGFEQYF

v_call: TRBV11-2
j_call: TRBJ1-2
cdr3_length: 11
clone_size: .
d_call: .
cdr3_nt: TGTGCCAGCAGCTTTCGGGGAGGCTACACCTTC
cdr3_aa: CASSFRGGYTF

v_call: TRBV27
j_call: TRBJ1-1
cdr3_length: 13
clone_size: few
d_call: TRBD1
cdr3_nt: TGTGCCAGCAGTTATGCAGGGGGCACTGAAGCTTTCTTT
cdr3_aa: CASSYAGGTEAFF

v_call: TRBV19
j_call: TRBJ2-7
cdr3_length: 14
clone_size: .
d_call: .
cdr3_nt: TGTGCCAGTAGTATTTCCAGGGGGGCAGACGAGCAGTACTTC
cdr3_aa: CASSISRGADEQYF

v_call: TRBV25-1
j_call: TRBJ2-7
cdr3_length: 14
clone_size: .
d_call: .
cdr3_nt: TGTGCCAGCAGTGGAGGTGGGGGGGGCCACGAGCAGTACTTC
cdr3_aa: CASSGGGGGHEQYF

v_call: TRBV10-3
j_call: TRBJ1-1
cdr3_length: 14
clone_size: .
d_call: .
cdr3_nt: TGTGCCATCAAGGACGGGGTAATGAACACTGAAGCTTTCTTT
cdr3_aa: CAIKDGVMNTEAFF

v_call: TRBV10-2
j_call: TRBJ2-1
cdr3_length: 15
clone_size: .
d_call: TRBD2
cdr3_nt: TGCGCCAGCAGCCCTAGCGGGGGGTCCTACAATGAGCAGTTCTTC
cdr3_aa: CASSPSGGSYNEQFF

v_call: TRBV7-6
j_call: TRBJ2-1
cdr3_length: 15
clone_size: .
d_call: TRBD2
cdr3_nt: TGTGCCAGCAGCTTAGACGGCGGGAGGGCGAATGAGCAGTTCTTC
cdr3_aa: CASSLDGGRANEQFF

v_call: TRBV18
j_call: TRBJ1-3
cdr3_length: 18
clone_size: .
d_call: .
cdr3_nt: TGTGCCAGCTCACCATCTCCGACAGAATTGGGCTCTGGAAACACCATATATTTT
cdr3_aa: CASSPSPTELGSGNTIYF

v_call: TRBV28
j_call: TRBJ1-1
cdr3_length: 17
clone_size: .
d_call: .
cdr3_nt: TGTGCCAGCAGTTTATTCCTTGGCGGGGGATGGAACACTGAAGCTTTCTTT
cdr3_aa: CASSLFLGGGWNTEAFF

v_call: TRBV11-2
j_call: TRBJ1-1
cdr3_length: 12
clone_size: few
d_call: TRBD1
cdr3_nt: TGTGCCACCATGCAGGGGGGCAGGGAAGCTTTCTTT
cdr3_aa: CATMQGGREAFF

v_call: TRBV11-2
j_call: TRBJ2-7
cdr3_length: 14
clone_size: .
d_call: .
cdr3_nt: TGTGCCAGCAGCTCCCAGGGGTCCGGAGGCGAGCAGTACTTC
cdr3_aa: CASSSQGSGGEQYF

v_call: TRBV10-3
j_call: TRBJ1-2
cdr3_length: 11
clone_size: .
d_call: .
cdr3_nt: TGTGCCATCAGTGGAGGGGGTGGCTACACCTTC
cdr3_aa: CAISGGGGYTF

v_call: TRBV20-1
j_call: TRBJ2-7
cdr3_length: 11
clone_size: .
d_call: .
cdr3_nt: TGCAGTGCTTCAGACAGCTACGAGCAGTACTTC
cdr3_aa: CSASDSYEQYF

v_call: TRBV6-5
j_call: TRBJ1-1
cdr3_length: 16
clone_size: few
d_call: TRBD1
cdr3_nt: TGTGCCAGCCGTTACGGAGGGGGACAGGGGAGAGCTGAAGCTTTCTTT
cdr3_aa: CASRYGGGQGRAEAFF

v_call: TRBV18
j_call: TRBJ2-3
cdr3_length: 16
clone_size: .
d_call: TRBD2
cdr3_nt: TGTGCCAGCTCACCCACTAGCGGGGGGAGCACAGATACGCAGTATTTT
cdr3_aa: CASSPTSGGSTDTQYF

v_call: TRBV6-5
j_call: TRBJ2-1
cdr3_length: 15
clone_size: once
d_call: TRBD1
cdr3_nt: TGTGCCAGCAGGCAAGACCGGGACAGGTACAATGAGCAGTTCTTC
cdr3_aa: CASRQDRDRYNEQFF

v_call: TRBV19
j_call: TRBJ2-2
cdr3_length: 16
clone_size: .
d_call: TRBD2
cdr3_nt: TGTGCCGCGGGACTAGCGGGACCATCGAACACCGGGGAGCTGTTTTTT
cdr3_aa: CAAGLAGPSNTGELFF